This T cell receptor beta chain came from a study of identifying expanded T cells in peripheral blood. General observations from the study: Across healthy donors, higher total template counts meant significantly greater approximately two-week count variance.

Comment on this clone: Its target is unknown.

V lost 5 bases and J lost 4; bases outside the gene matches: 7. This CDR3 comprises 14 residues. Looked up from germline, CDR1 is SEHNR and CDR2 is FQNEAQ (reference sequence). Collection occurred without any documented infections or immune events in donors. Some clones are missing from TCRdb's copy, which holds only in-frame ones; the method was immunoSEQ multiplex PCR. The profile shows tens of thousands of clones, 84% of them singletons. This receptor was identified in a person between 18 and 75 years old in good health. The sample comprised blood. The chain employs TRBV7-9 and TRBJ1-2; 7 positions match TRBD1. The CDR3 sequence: CASSPQQGSYGYTF. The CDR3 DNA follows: TGTGCCAGCAGCCCACAACAGGGGAGCTATGGCTACACCTTC.